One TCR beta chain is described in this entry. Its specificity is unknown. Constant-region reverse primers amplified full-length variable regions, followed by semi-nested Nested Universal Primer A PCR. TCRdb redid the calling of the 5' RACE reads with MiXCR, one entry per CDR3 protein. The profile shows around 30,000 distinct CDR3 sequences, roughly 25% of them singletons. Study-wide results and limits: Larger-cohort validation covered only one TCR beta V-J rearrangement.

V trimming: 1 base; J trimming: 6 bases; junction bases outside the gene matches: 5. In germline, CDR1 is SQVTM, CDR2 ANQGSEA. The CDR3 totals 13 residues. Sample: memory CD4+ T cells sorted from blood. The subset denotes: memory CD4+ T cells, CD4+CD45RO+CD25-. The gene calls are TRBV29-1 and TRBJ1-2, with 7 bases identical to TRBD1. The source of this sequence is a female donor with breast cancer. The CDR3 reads CSVEARDRDGYTF. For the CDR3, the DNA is TGCAGCGTTGAAGCCCGGGACAGAGATGGCTACACCTTC. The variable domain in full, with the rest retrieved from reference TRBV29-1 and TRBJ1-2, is SAVISQKPSRDICQRGTSLTIQCQVDSQVTMMFWYRQQPGQSLTLIATANQGSEATYESGFVIDKFPISRPNLTFSTLTVSNMSPEDSSIYLCSVEARDRDGYTFGSGTRLTVV.